These 23 T cell receptor beta chains were all obtained from the same sample, sequenced in a study of CD8 T cells in ankylosing spondylitis. No antigen has been assigned to these receptors. General study results and limits: Made up of about eight highly homologous variants, a TCR beta motif appeared characteristic of ankylosing spondylitis blood.

TCRdb re-analysed the 5' RACE reads in MiXCR, keeping a single row per CDR3 protein. The table shows about 840,000 distinct CDR3 sequences, with 12% occurring only once. The specimen sequenced was blood, either unsorted or a sorted T cell fraction (not recorded which). These receptors originate from a male donor with ankylosing spondylitis.

This rearrangement joins TRBV6-5 to TRBJ2-5; D is unclear. The CDR3 covers 16 residues. The V gene's germline CDR1 is MNHEY and CDR2 SVGAGI. V was pared by 3 bases and J by 1 base, with 15 bases between. The DNA of the CDR3 is TGTGCCAGCAGTTATAGTATTGCCTCGAGCCAAGAGACCCAGTACTTC. Residues: CASSYSIASSQETQYF.

This clonotype turned up a few times. V gene TRBV20-1 combines with J gene TRBJ1-1; D gene ambiguous. CDR1 is DFQATT and CDR2 is SNEGSKA in the germline V gene (reference sequence). Deletions cut 3 bases from V and 3 bases from J, with 11 bases between. This CDR3 region has 13 residues. The DNA of the CDR3 is TGCAGTGCTAGCCTTGGCGGTCACACTGAAGCTTTCTTT. This codes for CSASLGGHTEAFF.

This clonotype was observed at least ten times. This chain links TRBV12-3 or TRBV12-4 with TRBJ1-2, with D possibly matching TRBD1 (5 bases). The V end was cut by 3 bases, the J end by 5 bases, with 10 bases between. The CDR3 runs 13 residues. CDR3 sequence (DNA): TGTGCCAGCAGTTTCGTAGGGGCGTATGGCTACACCTTC. Translation gives CASSFVGAYGYTF.

The chain uses TRBV11-2 and TRBJ2-1; D ambiguous. Trimming pared 5 bases from V and 0 bases from J, leaving 17 bases between. CDR3 length equals 17 residues. Germline V gene data show CDR1 as SGHAT and CDR2 as FQNNGV. The CDR3 DNA reads as TGTGCCAGCAGCCCGTTAAGTAGAATCAGCTCCTACAATGAGCAGTTCTTC. Its translation: CASSPLSRISSYNEQFF.

The CDR3: CSARDLSGNYNEQFF. The CDR3 DNA is TGCAGTGCTAGAGATCTTTCAGGGAACTACAATGAGCAGTTCTTC. J is TRBJ2-1 and V is TRBV20-1; a weak D match, TRBD1 (5 bases). This CDR3 has 15 residues. Per the germline V gene, CDR1 is DFQATT and CDR2 is SNEGSKA (reference sequence). Between the trimmed V and J ends, which lost 0 bases and 3 bases, there was a span of 12 bases.

This clonotype was observed many times. The chain couples TRBV20-1 to TRBJ2-7; the match to TRBD2 covers 7 bases. Germline V gives CDR1 DFQATT, CDR2 SNEGSKA (reference sequence). The CDR3 extends over 12 amino acids. V lost 7 bases and J lost 3; bases outside the gene matches: 6. The CDR3 DNA follows: TGCAGTGGCCGGGGGGTCCGCTACGAGCAGTACTTC. Translation gives CSGRGVRYEQYF.

This clonotype was detected ten times or more. This rearrangement joins TRBV5-5 to TRBJ2-5; D perhaps matches TRBD2 (6 bases). V was shortened by 1 base and J by 3 bases, with 13 bases between the two germline ends. Germline V lookup: CDR1 SGHKS, CDR2 YYEKEE (reference sequence). This CDR3 is built from 15 residues. CDR3 loop: CASSLRGWGEETQYF. The CDR3 DNA is TGTGCCAGCAGCTTGCGCGGCTGGGGGGAAGAGACCCAGTACTTC.

The sample holds a few counts of this clonotype. This chain connects TRBV10-3 to TRBJ2-3; D is unclear. V lost 3 bases and J 4 bases, leaving 11 bases between the germline ends. The CDR3 consists of 14 residues. The V gene's germline CDR1 is ENHRY and CDR2 SYGVKD. CDR3 sequence: CAISDRGAPDTQYF. DNA for the CDR3: TGTGCCATCAGTGACCGAGGAGCGCCAGATACGCAGTATTTT.

This rearrangement joins TRBV7-2 to TRBJ1-6; a possible D gene is TRBD1 (6 bases). CDR3 length: 14 amino acids. Germline V CDR1 and CDR2: SGHTA, FQGNSA. The V end was cut by 2 bases, the J end by 9 bases, with 11 bases between. CDR3 coding DNA: TGTGCCAGCAGCTTATCCAGGGGTGGTTCACCCCTCCACTTT. Translated, it gives CASSLSRGGSPLHF.

The chain recombines TRBV7-8 with TRBJ1-6; 8 positions agree with TRBD1. This CDR3 has 16 amino acids. CDR1 SGHVS and CDR2 FQNEAQ come from the germline V gene. V lost 5 bases to trimming and J lost 0 bases; unmatched junction nucleotides: 3. The CDR3 DNA is TGTGCCAGCAGCCTAGACAGGGGCTCCTATAATTCACCCCTCCACTTT. It translates to CASSLDRGSYNSPLHF.

The chain combines TRBV11-2 with TRBJ2-3; tentative D call: TRBD2 (6 bases). The length of the CDR3 is 12 residues. V lost 7 bases, J lost 4 bases, and 9 bases lay in between. In germline, CDR1 is SGHAT, CDR2 FQNNGV. The CDR3, as DNA: TGTGCCAGCACCTGGGGGGCAGATACGCAGTATTTT. It specifies CASTWGADTQYF.

The J gene is TRBJ2-1, the V gene TRBV20-1, with D hard to call. Trimming shortened V by 4 bases and J by 10 bases, and 14 bases separated the two germline ends. This CDR3 region has 12 residues. Looked up from germline, CDR1 is DFQATT and CDR2 is SNEGSKA (reference sequence). Written as DNA, the CDR3 is TGCAGTGCTACGGGTTCCTCACGGGAGCAGTTCTTC. Protein: CSATGSSREQFF.

The rearrangement links TRBV24-1 to TRBJ2-2; D is ambiguous. V dropped 3 bases and J dropped 5 bases, with 12 bases sitting between them. Germline lookup yields CDR1 KGHDR and CDR2 SFDVKD. This CDR3 comprises 15 residues. CDR3 coding DNA: TGTGCCACCAGTGATCCCTCGCAAGGGACCGGGGAGCTGTTTTTT. Translated, it gives CATSDPSQGTGELFF.

The sample holds a few counts of this clonotype. The chain recombines TRBV4-2 with TRBJ1-1; no reliable D call. The CDR3 sequence is 14 residues long. Germline V gives CDR1 LGHNA, CDR2 YNFKEQ. Trimming removed 2 bases at V and 1 base at J, with 8 bases between. The CDR3 region has the DNA TGTGCCAGCAGCCAACTAATAACGAACACTGAAGCTTTCTTT. Amino acid sequence: CASSQLITNTEAFF.

The chain has TRBV7-2 and TRBJ1-1, with D unclear. The V end lost 5 bases, the J end lost 8 bases, and 15 bases lay between the germline ends. The CDR3 contains 13 residues. Germline CDR1 is SGHTA and CDR2 is FQGNSA. Written as DNA, the CDR3 is TGTGCCAGCAGCAGGGAGGCGATCGGAGAAGCTTTCTTT. Translated: CASSREAIGEAFF.

This clonotype was picked up many times. The genes are TRBV20-1 and TRBJ1-2; D possibly corresponds to TRBD1 (5 bases). The CDR3 runs 11 residues. V was cut by 6 bases and J by 6 bases, with 11 bases left in between. CDR1 is DFQATT and CDR2 is SNEGSKA in the germline V gene (reference sequence). The chain's CDR3 is CSAQRGDGYTF. Here the CDR3 DNA reads TGCAGTGCCCAGAGGGGCGATGGCTACACCTTC.

There are many counts of this clonotype. The V gene is TRBV5-4, the J gene TRBJ2-7; D is unresolved. The germline V gene has CDR1 SGHNT and CDR2 YYREEE (reference sequence). The length of the CDR3 is 15 residues. Trimming took off 0 bases at V and 0 bases at J, with 10 bases between the two ends. CDR3 amino acids: CASSLEAASSYEQYF. The CDR3 DNA is TGTGCCAGCAGCTTGGAGGCGGCCTCCTCCTACGAGCAGTACTTC.

This clonotype was seen more than once but under ten times. The chain couples TRBV6-1 to TRBJ2-3; TRBD2 matches 9 bases. CDR1 is MNHNS and CDR2 is SASEGT in the germline V gene. This CDR3 has 17 residues. Losses at the gene ends were 2 bases for V and 5 bases for J; bases not matched to a gene: 11. The CDR3 region is CASSELGRTSVIDTQYF. In DNA, the CDR3 is TGTGCCAGCAGTGAACTTGGCAGGACTAGCGTGATAGATACGCAGTATTTT.

The chain couples TRBV6-1 to TRBJ2-1; 7 bases fit TRBD1. Unmatched junction bases numbered 12, after V lost 7 bases and J lost 0 bases. CDR1 and CDR2 from the germline V gene are MNHNS and SASEGT. The CDR3 has 17 residues. The CDR3 spells CASILLPDRRSYNEQFF. Written as DNA, the CDR3 is TGTGCCAGCATCCTACTCCCGGACAGGCGCTCCTACAATGAGCAGTTCTTC.

The chain couples TRBV7-2 to TRBJ2-6, with D tentatively TRBD2 (6 bases). With 5 bases removed from V and 0 bases from J, the gap between germline ends came to 14 bases. This CDR3 region has 17 residues. The germline V gene encodes CDR1 SGHTA and CDR2 FQGNSA. CDR3 in DNA: TGTGCCAGCAGCGGACGGGGACTTCTCTCTGGGGCCAACGTCCTGACTTTC. It translates to CASSGRGLLSGANVLTF.

The rearrangement joins TRBV20-1 to TRBJ1-1; D unresolved. Germline V CDR1 and CDR2: DFQATT, SNEGSKA (reference sequence). The CDR3 is 13 amino acids. The V end was cut by 1 base, the J end by 7 bases, with 13 bases between. The CDR3 loop reads CSARGGFGFEAFF. The DNA for the CDR3 is TGCAGTGCTAGAGGGGGTTTCGGGTTTGAAGCTTTCTTT.

V usage is TRBV6-1 and J usage is TRBJ2-7; 9 nucleotides agree with TRBD1. CDR3 length: 15 residues. Germline-derived CDR1 and CDR2 are MNHNS and SASEGT. V lost 6 bases, J lost 6 bases, and 12 bases stayed unmatched. The CDR3 DNA sequence: TGTGCCAGCAGCCGAAGACCGGGACAGGGAGGCGAGCAGTACTTC. Translating it yields CASSRRPGQGGEQYF.

The table lists this clonotype with a few counts. This sequence joins TRBV27 and TRBJ1-1; tentatively, D is TRBD1 (5 bases). The CDR3 is 14 residues long. Between the trimmed V and J ends, which lost 5 bases and 4 bases, there was a span of 14 bases. Germline CDR1 is MNHEY and CDR2 is SMNVEV (reference sequence). The CDR3 bases are TGTGCCAGCAGTCTACAGGATAGCAGCACTGAAGCTTTCTTT. Translation: CASSLQDSSTEAFF.